Here is one TCR beta chain with its context. The antigen is not known. The entry originates in a study of vaccination effects on CD4 cells after COVID-19. Libraries were prepared by immunoSEQ multiplex PCR; TCRdb keeps only in-frame clonotypes and omits some of them. This sample has more than 20,000 clones, with 75% to 80% found just once. Deletions cut 2 bases from V and 9 bases from J, with 10 bases between. From germline, CDR1 is MNHEY and CDR2 SVGAGI. The CDR3 spans 12 residues. Antigen-specific CD4+ T cells were expanded (with viral peptide pools) by the ViraFEST assay ahead of sequencing. Researchers isolated CD4+ T cells once ten to eleven days of culture had elapsed. Either the mRNA-1273 or the BNT162b2 vaccine was given to participants as two doses.

Sequencing used CD4+ T cells from PBMCs cultured with SARS-CoV-2 spike peptides, obtained after COVID-19 vaccination. The chain carries TRBV6-5 and TRBJ2-5, with D hard to call. This TCR derives from a human donor who received a COVID-19 vaccine. Some clones in this sample may be carry-over from other donors' samples. Written as DNA, the CDR3 is TGTGCCAGCAGTTACCAAGGGTTTGCCCAGTACTTC. It codes for CASSYQGFAQYF.